This entry lists 10 T cell receptor beta chains sequenced from one sample in a study of cytomegalovirus exposure and HLA in healthy donors (dated by TCRdb to about 2017). Library preparation used the immunoSEQ multiplex PCR assay. For the multiplex PCR, a mixture combining 60 forward primers for TCR Vbeta segments and 13 reverse primers for TCR Jbeta segments was used. This is the immuneACCESS table as TCRdb keeps it, with only in-frame sequences that have V and J called. A part of the clones is gone; compared with another copy, unresolved V genes explain less than half, and the rest is unexplained. This sample is represented by 130,000 to 150,000 clones; around 80% of them were singletons. Around 2.9% of the sample is taken by the ten largest. The specimen sequenced was PBMCs. The source of these receptors is a female donor in good health and CMV-seronegative.

The V call is TRBV27, the J call TRBJ1-3; possibly TRBD1 for D (5 bases). Germline values: CDR1 MNHEY, CDR2 SMNVEV (reference sequence). V was trimmed by 5 bases and J by 0 bases, leaving 8 bases between them. This CDR3 has 14 residues. For the CDR3, the DNA is TGTGCCAGCAGTCAGGGTTACTCTGGAAACACCATATATTTT. Protein: CASSQGYSGNTIYF.

V gene TRBV5-4 combines with J gene TRBJ2-5; 12 bases line up with TRBD1. Judging by the DNA end, TRBJ2-7 fits better; the J call may be wrong. The length of the CDR3 is 14 residues. Germline loops: CDR1 SGHNT, CDR2 YYREEE (reference sequence). CDR3 in DNA: TGTGCCAGCGGTGGGACAGGGGGCCTCAACGAGCAGTACTTC. This codes for CASGGTGGLNEQYF.

This clone was seen a few times. The gene calls are TRBV27 and TRBJ1-1, with D unresolved. Germline CDR1 MNHEY, CDR2 SMNVEV (reference sequence). This CDR3 comprises 14 residues. V shed 2 bases and J shed 1 base, with 8 bases lying between them. Here the CDR3 reads CASSLQSRNTEAFF. The DNA of the CDR3 is TGTGCCAGCAGTTTACAGTCCAGGAACACTGAAGCTTTCTTT.

The chain carries TRBV18 and TRBJ2-2; tentative D call: TRBD1 (6 bases). The germline gives CDR1 KGHSH, CDR2 LQKENI. The CDR3 spans 16 residues. V was clipped by 6 bases and J by 1 base, with 15 bases between them. This CDR3 is CASSQLRQENTGELFF. The DNA of the CDR3 is TGTGCCAGCTCGCAATTAAGACAGGAGAACACCGGGGAGCTGTTTTTT.

V and J are TRBV5-1 and TRBJ1-4; D is unresolved. CDR1 and CDR2 (germline): SGHRS, YFSETQ. The CDR3 contains 13 residues. Between the trimmed V and J ends, which lost 1 base and 5 bases, there was a span of 6 bases. The CDR3 nucleotides read TGCGCCAGCAGCTTGTCTCCGAATGAAAAACTGTTTTTT. This gives the protein CASSLSPNEKLFF.

This rearrangement joins TRBV11-2 to TRBJ2-7; D gene ambiguous. The germline V and J ends were trimmed by 6 bases and 3 bases, with 9 bases remaining between them. From germline, CDR1 is SGHAT and CDR2 FQNNGV. The CDR3 covers 12 residues. CDR3 DNA sequence: TGTGCCAGCAGTCCTAACGGCTACGAGCAGTACTTC. It encodes CASSPNGYEQYF.

This rearrangement joins TRBV4-1 to TRBJ1-5, with 7 positions matching TRBD1. V was clipped by 4 bases and J by 1 base; unmatched bases: 7. The germline V gene encodes CDR1 MGHRA and CDR2 YSYEKL. This CDR3 spans 16 amino acids. This CDR3 is CASSRETGLSNQPQHF. The CDR3 nucleotides read TGCGCCAGCAGCCGCGAGACAGGGCTGAGCAATCAGCCCCAGCATTTT.

The V gene is TRBV28, the J gene TRBJ1-2; no definite D call. Per germline, CDR1 MDHEN and CDR2 SYDVKM. The ends were cut back, 10 bases at V and 4 bases at J, with 16 bases in the middle. This CDR3 comprises 13 residues. The CDR3 coding sequence is TGTGCCACCACCTCCAAACACATCTATGGCTACACCTTC. It yields the protein CATTSKHIYGYTF.

V and J are TRBV5-5 and TRBJ2-4; D is perhaps TRBD1 (6 bases). Trimming pared 4 bases from V and 0 bases from J, leaving 23 bases between. The CDR3 loop spans 19 amino acids. Germline CDR1 is SGHKS and CDR2 is YYEKEE (reference sequence). In nucleotides, the CDR3 is TGTGCCAGCAGCCTCACAGGGAATTGGGGGACGTTAGCCAAAAACATTCAGTACTTC. Protein: CASSLTGNWGTLAKNIQYF.

The CDR3 DNA sequence: TGTGCCACCTTAGCGGGGGGACTAACCGGGGAGCTGTTTTTT. This encodes CATLAGGLTGELFF. The V gene is TRBV28, the J gene TRBJ2-2; 10 nucleotides match TRBD2. CDR3 length equals 14 residues. Germline V gene data show CDR1 as MDHEN and CDR2 as SYDVKM. V gave up 10 bases and J gave up 5 bases; unmatched junction bases: 7. Full variable domain (outside the CDR3, taken from reference TRBV28 and TRBJ2-2): DVKVTQSSRYLVKRTGEKVFLECVQDMDHENMFWYRQDPGLGLRLIYFSYDVKMKEKGDIPEGYSVSREKKERFSLILESASTNQTSMYLCATLAGGLTGELFFGEGSRLTVL.